This is a list of T cell receptor beta chains from one sample in a study of cytomegalovirus exposure and HLA in healthy donors. Some clones are missing from TCRdb's copy, which holds only in-frame ones; the method was immunoSEQ multiplex PCR. The sample carries more than 95,000 clones, approximately 73% recorded once. Sequencing input: PBMCs. These receptors were obtained from a woman aged 18-35 years in good health and CMV-seropositive. Both conserved end residues are part of each CDR3. A D gene is named only where the DNA matches it firmly. Size tells how often a clone was seen (once, few, many) or the class of an expanded clone, and some rows leave it out.

j_call,d_call,clone_size,v_call,cdr3_nt,cdr3_aa
TRBJ1-5,NA,NA,TRBV6-5,TGTGCCAGCAGTTACGGGGTAGGGGACAATCAGCCCCAGCATTTT,CASSYGVGDNQPQHF
TRBJ1-1,NA,NA,TRBV18,TGTGCCAGCTCACCAGGGGCAGGGACTGAAGCTTTCTTT,CASSPGAGTEAFF
TRBJ2-2,NA,NA,TRBV2,TGTGCCAGCAGTGAGGACGAGCGGGCTAGAGGCGGGGAGCTGTTTTTT,CASSEDERARGGELFF
TRBJ1-1,NA,NA,TRBV13,TGTGCCAGCAGCCCCTATGGTCGTGGAGGGGTTAACACTGAAGCTTTCTTT,CASSPYGRGGVNTEAFF
TRBJ2-2,NA,NA,TRBV15,TGTGCCACCAGCAGAGTAGGACGGGAGAACACCGGGGAGCTGTTTTTT,CATSRVGRENTGELFF
TRBJ1-1,NA,NA,TRBV5-1,TGCGCCAGCAGATTGTTTTCAGGGGCAAACACTGAAGCTTTCTTT,CASRLFSGANTEAFF
TRBJ1-1,TRBD1,NA,TRBV27,TGTGCCAGCAACAGGGGGCGAGAAATGAACACTGAAGCTTTCTTT,CASNRGREMNTEAFF
TRBJ2-2,NA,NA,TRBV7-9,TGTGCCAGAACCCCGGGGTTCGCCGGGGAGCTGTTTTTT,CARTPGFAGELFF
TRBJ1-2,NA,NA,TRBV27,TGTGCCAGCAGTTTGGCACAGTCTTATGGCTACACCTTC,CASSLAQSYGYTF
TRBJ2-1,TRBD1,NA,TRBV29-1,TGCAGCGTTGAATACCTAGGACAGGGAGCCTACAATGAGCAGTTCTTC,CSVEYLGQGAYNEQFF
TRBJ2-1,TRBD2,NA,TRBV4-3,TGCGCCAGCAGCCGGACTAGCGGCCAGTGGGATGAGCAGTTCTTC,CASSRTSGQWDEQFF
TRBJ2-1,TRBD2,NA,TRBV2,TGTGCCAGCAGGGGTCTAGCGGGGGTCTACAATGAGCAGTTCTTC,CASRGLAGVYNEQFF
TRBJ1-6,TRBD1,once,TRBV6-5,TGTGCCAGCAGTTATCAAACCGGGACAGTAAATTCACCCCTCCACTTT,CASSYQTGTVNSPLHF
TRBJ2-7,NA,NA,TRBV27,TGTGCCAGCAGTTCAAATTCAGGGGTCGAGCAGTACTTC,CASSSNSGVEQYF
TRBJ1-1,NA,NA,TRBV9,TGTGCCAGCAGCGTAGCTGGGGCCGTGAGCACTGAAGCTTTCTTT,CASSVAGAVSTEAFF
TRBJ1-1,NA,few,TRBV27,TGTGCCAGGGCCGCGGAGGCAATGAACACTGAAGCTTTCTTT,CARAAEAMNTEAFF
TRBJ2-4,NA,NA,TRBV28,TGTGCCAGCACGACAGTCGCCAAAAACATTCAGTACTTC,CASTTVAKNIQYF
TRBJ1-5,NA,NA,TRBV30,TGTGCCTGGAGTGCCTCCCGAGGTCAGCCCCAGCATTTT,CAWSASRGQPQHF
TRBJ2-3,NA,NA,TRBV7-9,TGTGCCAGCAGCCCCGGGGGGCGAATTGAAGATACGCAGTATTTT,CASSPGGRIEDTQYF
TRBJ1-1,TRBD1,NA,TRBV6-5,TGTGCCAGCAGTTACGACAGGGGGAGCACTGAAGCTTTCTTT,CASSYDRGSTEAFF
TRBJ2-7,NA,NA,TRBV4-2,TGTGCCAGCAGCTCACCCACGGGCGAGCAGTACTTC,CASSSPTGEQYF
TRBJ1-2,NA,NA,TRBV12-5,TGTGCTAGTGGGGTGATAGGGGACTATGGCTACACCTTC,CASGVIGDYGYTF
TRBJ1-3,NA,NA,TRBV2,TGTGCCAGCAGTGGGCAGGCGGGAAACACCATATATTTT,CASSGQAGNTIYF
TRBJ2-5,NA,NA,TRBV6-1,TGTGCCAGCAACGGGAAGTTGCGGGAGACCCAGTACTTC,CASNGKLRETQYF
TRBJ2-7,TRBD2,few,TRBV7-8,TGTGCCAGCAGCTTGGGGGGAGCGGGGGCAACCTACGAGCAGTACTTC,CASSLGGAGATYEQYF
TRBJ1-5,TRBD1,NA,TRBV19,TGTGCCAGTAGTATTGACAGGGGGGGCGAGGGGCCCCAGCATTTT,CASSIDRGGEGPQHF
TRBJ1-5,NA,NA,TRBV7-3,TGTGCCAGCACCCATAGGGGGGGGCTTAGCAATCAGCCCCAGCATTTT,CASTHRGGLSNQPQHF
TRBJ2-5,TRBD1,NA,TRBV27,TGTGCCAGCAGGACAGGGGGCCGAGAGACCCAGTACTTC,CASRTGGRETQYF
TRBJ1-1,NA,few,TRBV30,TGTGCCTGGAGTGTAGTATCCGGGAGGCCTTTCTTT,CAWSVVSGRPFF
TRBJ2-5,TRBD1,NA,TRBV2,TGTGCCAGCAGTGCAGGGGGAGAGACCCAGTACTTC,CASSAGGETQYF
TRBJ1-6,NA,once,TRBV5-6,TGTGCCAGCAGCTCGCCAGGGGCCACCTATAATTCACCCCTCCACTTT,CASSSPGATYNSPLHF
TRBJ2-1,NA,NA,TRBV5-1,TGCGCCAGTCGGGAGAGCGGGCCTACCTACAATGAGCAGTTCTTC,CASRESGPTYNEQFF
TRBJ2-7,TRBD1,few,TRBV18,TGTGCCAGCTCACACGGACAGGGGTCCTACGAGCAGTACTTC,CASSHGQGSYEQYF
TRBJ2-5,NA,NA,TRBV6-5,TGTGCCAGCAGTTACTCCGGTCAAGAGACCCAGTACTTC,CASSYSGQETQYF
TRBJ2-2,NA,NA,TRBV6-6,TGTGCCACCGAAGGCAGGGTTAACACCGGGGAGCTGTTTTTT,CATEGRVNTGELFF
TRBJ2-3,NA,NA,TRBV9,TGTGCCAGCAGCGTAGTGTTAGAGGATACGCAGTATTTT,CASSVVLEDTQYF
TRBJ2-1,TRBD2,NA,TRBV29-1,TGCAGCGCAGAGGTCGGGGTAGCGGGAACCTACAATGAGCAGTTCTTC,CSAEVGVAGTYNEQFF
TRBJ1-5,TRBD1,NA,TRBV7-8,TGTGCCAGCAGCTTCCTCGGGACAGTCAGTCAGCCCCAGCATTTT,CASSFLGTVSQPQHF
TRBJ1-1,NA,once,TRBV7-9,TGTGCCAGCAGCTTAGGTTACAGGGAGAACACTGAAGCTTTCTTT,CASSLGYRENTEAFF
TRBJ1-3,NA,NA,TRBV2,TGTGCCAGCAGTGATGAGGATACTAGTGGAAACACCATATATTTT,CASSDEDTSGNTIYF
TRBJ1-3,NA,NA,TRBV5-1,TGCGCCAGCAGCCCCGAGTCCGGAAACACCATATATTTT,CASSPESGNTIYF
TRBJ2-1,NA,NA,TRBV14,TGTGCCAGCAGCCTGGACAGTAGGTTTCGCAATGAGCAGTTCTTC,CASSLDSRFRNEQFF
TRBJ1-2,TRBD1,NA,TRBV7-3,TGTGCCAGCAGCCCATATACAGGGGTCGGCTACACCTTC,CASSPYTGVGYTF
TRBJ1-6,TRBD1,NA,TRBV7-9,TGTGCCAGCAGCCACCGAACCGGGACAGCCAATTCACCCCTCCACTTT,CASSHRTGTANSPLHF
TRBJ2-2,NA,NA,TRBV4-1,TGCGCCAGCAGCCCGAGTCCAATGTACACCGGGGAGCTGTTTTTT,CASSPSPMYTGELFF
TRBJ1-4,NA,NA,TRBV30,TGTGCCTGGAGTGGCCCGGTGGAACTGTTTTTT,CAWSGPVELFF
TRBJ2-1,NA,few,TRBV6-5,TGTGCCAGCAGTTTCGGGACATCTTGGAATGAGCAGTTCTTC,CASSFGTSWNEQFF
TRBJ1-3,NA,NA,TRBV4-3,TGCGCCAGCAGCCAAGCTATCCACGGCACCATATATTTT,CASSQAIHGTIYF
TRBJ1-5,TRBD1,NA,TRBV10-3,TGTGCCATCAGTCCGGTACAGGGGGCGCAAAATCAGCCCCAGCATTTT,CAISPVQGAQNQPQHF
TRBJ2-7,NA,once,TRBV7-3,TGTGCCAGCAGCCCAGACGGGAGCTACGAGCAGTACTTC,CASSPDGSYEQYF
TRBJ1-5,NA,NA,TRBV2,TGTGCCAGTACCGGGGAGGGCCGGCCCCAGCATTTT,CASTGEGRPQHF
TRBJ1-5,NA,NA,TRBV6-1,TGTGCCAGCAGTGAAGCGAGGGCCCGGGCCCTACATAGCAATCAGCCCCAGCATTTT,CASSEARARALHSNQPQHF
TRBJ2-3,NA,NA,TRBV5-1,TGCGCCAGCAGCTACGATCAGGGGACAGATACGCAGTATTTT,CASSYDQGTDTQYF
TRBJ2-3,NA,NA,TRBV7-9,TGTGCCAGCAGCTCGGCGGGGAGCACAGATACGCAGTATTTT,CASSSAGSTDTQYF
TRBJ1-4,TRBD1,NA,TRBV27,TGTGCCAGCAGTTTCCGGGACAGAAAAAATGAAAAACTGTTTTTT,CASSFRDRKNEKLFF
TRBJ2-3,TRBD1,NA,TRBV5-1,TGCGCCAGCAGCTTGGGACCTGACAGGGATGATACGCAGTATTTT,CASSLGPDRDDTQYF
TRBJ2-7,TRBD2,many,TRBV5-5,TGTGCCAGCAGCTTTAGCGGGGCTGCCTACGAGCAGTACTTC,CASSFSGAAYEQYF
TRBJ2-1,NA,NA,TRBV30,TGTGCCTGGAGTGTACGGAATGAGCAGTTCTTC,CAWSVRNEQFF